This T cell receptor (beta chain) was identified during a study of cytomegalovirus exposure and HLA in healthy donors. The CDR3 totals 14 residues. CDR1 and CDR2 (germline): WNHNN, SYGVQD (reference sequence). Trimming removed 7 bases at V and 0 bases at J, with 12 bases between. With 60 Vbeta and 13 Jbeta primers, the PCR was carried out. TCRdb keeps only in-frame clones here, not all; method: immunoSEQ multiplex PCR. In the table there are tens of thousands of clones, roughly 70% of which are singletons. This TCR derives from a woman aged 45-60 years in good health and CMV-seropositive. Sequenced material: PBMCs. V gene TRBV10-1 combines with J gene TRBJ2-5, with D perhaps TRBD2 (5 bases). CDR3 loop: CASTPGTDQETQYF. The CDR3 DNA sequence: TGCGCCAGCACACCGGGAACAGACCAAGAGACCCAGTACTTC.